This T cell receptor beta chain was documented in a study of blood T cell repertoires in COVID-19. Study information: PBMCs, B-cell-depleted T cells, or T cells were the source of the cDNA or gDNA that made up the material.

CDR1 is SGHAT and CDR2 is FQNNGV in the germline V gene. With 4 bases clipped from V and 2 bases from J, the junction kept 5 bases outside the gene matches. This CDR3 spans 14 amino acids. Using immunoSEQ multiplex PCR, the repertoire was profiled, and TCRdb retains in-frame clones only, with some absent. In the table there are over 60,000 clones, 80% to 95% of which are singletons. Comment on this clone: The same CDR3 can be traced to other DNA sequences in this sample.

The specimen was peripheral blood. This sequence originates from a man in his fifties with COVID-19, enrolled during active disease. The chain employs TRBV11-2 and TRBJ2-7; 7 nucleotides match TRBD1. CDR3 nucleotide sequence: TGTGCCAGCAGCTGGGGGCAGGGGGCCTACGAGCAGTACTTC. This gives the protein CASSWGQGAYEQYF. Full variable domain (missing parts from reference TRBV11-2 and TRBJ2-7): EAGVAQSPRYKIIEKRQSVAFWCNPISGHATLYWYQQILGQGPKLLIQFQNNGVVDDSQLPKDRFSAERLKGVDSTLKIQPAKLEDSAVYLCASSWGQGAYEQYFGPGTRLTVT.